A selection of T cell receptor beta chains follows, all from one sample in a study of vaccination and CD4 T cells after COVID-19. Their target antigens are unknown. TCRdb fed the PCR reads into MiXCR, producing one record per CDR3 protein. The data show 20,000 to 25,000 distinct CDR3 sequences, with about 38% seen just once and about 5% held by the top ten. The input for sequencing was CD4+ T cells from blood, cultured in vitro, taken before SARS-CoV-2 vaccination. Source of these receptors: a human donor who had recovered from COVID-19. CDR3s include the opening cysteine and the closing phenylalanine or tryptophan. The D gene is left open where the match is weak. Not all rows give a size; the values are once, few, many and, for expanded clones, a class.

CDR3aa | CDR3nt | j_gene | v_gene | d_gene | abundance
CASSGQSQEALHF | TGTGCCAGCAGTGGCCAGTCACAGGAGGCCCTCCACTTT | TRBJ1-6 | TRBV2 | NA | few
CASSLVSRGEAFF | TGTGCCAGCAGCTTAGTAAGTCGTGGGGAGGCTTTCTTT | TRBJ1-1 | TRBV7-2 | NA | medium-sized
CASSLESGGYEQYF | TGTGCCAGCAGCTTAGAATCGGGGGGCTACGAGCAGTACTTC | TRBJ2-7 | TRBV11-2 | TRBD2 | NA
CASSYSRLAGGPYEQYF | TGTGCCAGCAGTTACTCCAGACTAGCGGGAGGTCCCTACGAGCAGTACTTC | TRBJ2-7 | TRBV6-2/TRBV6-3 | TRBD2 | few
CSAREVIGDLSTDTQYF | TGCAGTGCTAGAGAAGTGATCGGTGACCTTAGTACAGATACGCAGTATTTT | TRBJ2-3 | TRBV20-1 | NA | few
CASRRRDLNTEAFF | TGTGCCAGCAGACGCCGGGACCTGAACACTGAAGCTTTCTTT | TRBJ1-1 | TRBV6-2/TRBV6-3 | NA | few
CASSLEVNYGYTF | TGCGCCAGCAGCTTAGAAGTCAACTATGGCTACACCTTC | TRBJ1-2 | TRBV5-1 | NA | few
CATSDSTQTYGYTF | TGTGCCACCAGTGACAGCACTCAGACTTATGGCTACACCTTC | TRBJ1-2 | TRBV24-1 | NA | few
CASSNYQGAEAFF | TGTGCCAGCAGCAACTATCAGGGGGCTGAAGCTTTCTTT | TRBJ1-1 | TRBV12-3/TRBV12-4 | TRBD1 | few
CSARKGPSQPQHF | TGCAGTGCTAGGAAGGGTCCTAGTCAGCCCCAGCATTTT | TRBJ1-5 | TRBV20-1 | NA | few
CASSDGDRAYEQYF | TGTGCCAGCAGCGACGGGGACAGGGCCTACGAGCAGTACTTC | TRBJ2-7 | TRBV7-9 | TRBD1 | NA
CSALSGGAGRYNEQFF | TGCAGTGCTCTTAGCGGGGGGGCGGGGAGGTACAATGAGCAGTTCTTC | TRBJ2-1 | TRBV20-1 | TRBD2 | NA
CASSFATGSGGYTF | TGTGCCAGCAGTTTCGCTACAGGGAGTGGTGGCTACACCTTC | TRBJ1-2 | TRBV6-5 | NA | few
CASSPHPEVRPEGYTF | TGTGCCAGCAGCCCTCACCCGGAGGTCAGGCCAGAAGGCTACACCTTC | TRBJ1-2 | TRBV7-2 | NA | few
CASSPRRGRGGRDTQYF | TGTGCCAGCAGCCCGAGGCGCGGGCGGGGGGGAAGAGATACGCAGTATTTT | TRBJ2-3 | TRBV7-2 | TRBD2 | NA
CASSSRRHLNYGYTF | TGTGCCAGCAGTTCCCGGCGACACCTAAACTATGGCTACACCTTC | TRBJ1-2 | TRBV6-5 | NA | few
CASSFGQGASYEQYF | TGTGCCAGCAGTTTCGGACAGGGGGCGTCCTACGAGCAGTACTTC | TRBJ2-7 | TRBV6-5 | TRBD1 | few
CATSFGDGGEQYF | TGTGCCACCAGCTTCGGGGACGGAGGCGAGCAGTACTTC | TRBJ2-7 | TRBV15 | NA | NA
CASSLRGEADEQFF | TGTGCCAGCAGCTTACGGGGGGAGGCCGATGAGCAGTTCTTC | TRBJ2-1 | TRBV11-3 | TRBD2 | NA
CASSLDPGEASPLHF | TGTGCCAGCAGCTTAGATCCGGGGGAGGCTTCACCCCTCCACTTT | TRBJ1-6 | TRBV7-6 | NA | NA
CASSLHRGGGDTEAFF | TGTGCCAGCAGCTTACATCGGGGCGGGGGGGACACTGAAGCTTTCTTT | TRBJ1-1 | TRBV7-2 | NA | few
CASSSQFILTEAFF | TGTGCCAGTAGTTCCCAATTCATCTTGACTGAAGCTTTCTTT | TRBJ1-1 | TRBV19 | NA | NA
CASTPEGENEQYF | TGTGCCAGTACCCCCGAGGGGGAGAACGAGCAGTACTTC | TRBJ2-7 | TRBV19 | NA | NA
CASSYDTPGQGGTEAFF | TGTGCCAGCAGTTACGACACCCCGGGACAGGGGGGCACTGAAGCTTTCTTT | TRBJ1-1 | TRBV6-5 | TRBD1 | NA
CSASGTSGPDTDTQYF | TGCAGTGCTAGTGGGACTAGCGGGCCAGACACAGATACGCAGTATTTT | TRBJ2-3 | TRBV20-1 | TRBD2 | NA
CASSPDGRGSPLHF | TGTGCCAGCAGCCCAGATGGGAGAGGATCACCCCTCCACTTT | TRBJ1-6 | TRBV7-9 | NA | few
CASSLGQGSNQPQHF | TGTGCCAGCAGTTTAGGGCAGGGGAGCAATCAGCCCCAGCATTTT | TRBJ1-5 | TRBV27 | NA | few
CASSFERGGRGTQYF | TGTGCCAGCAGTTTTGAGCGGGGGGGCCGGGGTACGCAGTATTTT | TRBJ2-3 | TRBV12-3/TRBV12-4 | TRBD2 | NA
CASSPSGQGALTGELFF | TGTGCCAGCAGTCCTTCGGGACAGGGGGCCCTCACCGGGGAGCTGTTTTTT | TRBJ2-2 | TRBV5-4 | TRBD1 | once
CASSIGTGILYGYTF | TGTGCCAGTAGTATAGGAACAGGGATCTTGTATGGCTACACCTTC | TRBJ1-2 | TRBV19 | NA | NA
CASGRQSTYYGYTF | TGTGCCAGCGGGCGGCAGTCAACCTACTATGGCTACACCTTC | TRBJ1-2 | TRBV6-1 | NA | NA
CSASRGRVRDQPQHF | TGCAGTGCTAGTCGAGGGCGGGTCAGGGATCAGCCCCAGCATTTT | TRBJ1-5 | TRBV20-1 | NA | few
CASIRQGNTEAFF | TGTGCCAGCATTAGACAGGGTAACACTGAAGCTTTCTTT | TRBJ1-1 | TRBV12-3/TRBV12-4 | TRBD1 | NA